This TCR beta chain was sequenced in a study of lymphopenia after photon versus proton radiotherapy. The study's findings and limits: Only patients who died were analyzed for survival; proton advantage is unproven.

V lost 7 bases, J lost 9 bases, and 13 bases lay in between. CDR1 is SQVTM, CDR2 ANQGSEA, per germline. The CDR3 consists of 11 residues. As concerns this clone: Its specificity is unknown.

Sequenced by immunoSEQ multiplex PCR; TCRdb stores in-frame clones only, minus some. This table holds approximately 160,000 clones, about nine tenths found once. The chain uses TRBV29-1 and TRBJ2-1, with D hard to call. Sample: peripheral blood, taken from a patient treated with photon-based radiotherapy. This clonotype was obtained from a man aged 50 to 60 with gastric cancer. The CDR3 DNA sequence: TGCAGCGCCCCACAAGTGGGTGAGCAGTTCTTC. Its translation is CSAPQVGEQFF.